A single sample gave rise to the 2 T cell receptor beta chains below, sequenced in a study of T cell repertoires and HLA-DP antigens. The antigens these receptors bind are not known. Repertoires were generated with immunoSEQ multiplex PCR, while TCRdb's copy carries only in-frame clones and drops some. The sample yields approximately 86,000 clones, about 89% seen once. The specimen sequenced was CD4+ T cells from PBMCs. The receptor source for this set is a man aged 50-59 years in good health and CMV-seronegative.

The V gene is TRBV15, the J gene TRBJ2-6; D gene unclear. V was shortened by 6 bases and J by 0 bases, with 12 bases between the two germline ends. Germline V lookup: CDR1 LNHNV, CDR2 YYDKDF (reference sequence). This CDR3 is built from 16 residues. The CDR3 DNA follows: TGTGCCACCAGAGTCCTGGGAAGCTCTGGGGCCAACGTCCTGACTTTC. Protein: CATRVLGSSGANVLTF.

This clone was seen once. The chain has TRBV28 and TRBJ1-2; D perhaps matches TRBD1 (6 bases). CDR3 length: 13 residues. With 4 bases removed from V and 8 bases from J, the gap between germline ends came to 14 bases. CDR1 MDHEN and CDR2 SYDVKM come from the germline V gene. CDR3 bases: TGTGCCAGCAGTTCGCTACAGGGAGGCGGCTACACCTTC. It is translated as CASSSLQGGGYTF.